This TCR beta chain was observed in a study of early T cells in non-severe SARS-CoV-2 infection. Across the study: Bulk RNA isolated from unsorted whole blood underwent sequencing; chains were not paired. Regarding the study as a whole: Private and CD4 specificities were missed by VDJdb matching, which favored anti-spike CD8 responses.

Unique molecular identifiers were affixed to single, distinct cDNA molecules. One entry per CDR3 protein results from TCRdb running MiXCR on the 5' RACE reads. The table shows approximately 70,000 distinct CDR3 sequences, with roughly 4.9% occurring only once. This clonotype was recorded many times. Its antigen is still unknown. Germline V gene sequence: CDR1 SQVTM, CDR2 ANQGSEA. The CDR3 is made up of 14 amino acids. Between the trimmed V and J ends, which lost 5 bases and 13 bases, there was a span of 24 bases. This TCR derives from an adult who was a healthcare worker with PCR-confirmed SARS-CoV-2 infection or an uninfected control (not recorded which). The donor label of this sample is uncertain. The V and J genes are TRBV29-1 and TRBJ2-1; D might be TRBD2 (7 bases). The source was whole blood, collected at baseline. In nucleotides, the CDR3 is TGCAGCGTTAGCTTCTCGGGAGGACAGCCGTCCCAGTTCTTC. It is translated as CSVSFSGGQPSQFF.